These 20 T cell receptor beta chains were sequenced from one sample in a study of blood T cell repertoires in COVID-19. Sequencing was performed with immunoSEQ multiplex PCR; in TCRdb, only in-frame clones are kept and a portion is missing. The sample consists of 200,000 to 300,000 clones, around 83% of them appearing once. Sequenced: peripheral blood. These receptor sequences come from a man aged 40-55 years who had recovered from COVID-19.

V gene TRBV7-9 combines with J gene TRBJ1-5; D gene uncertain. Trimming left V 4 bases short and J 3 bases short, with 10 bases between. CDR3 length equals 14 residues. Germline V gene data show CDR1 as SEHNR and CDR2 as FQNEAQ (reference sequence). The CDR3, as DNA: TGTGCCAGCAGCTCTTCGGGTTCCAATCAGCCCCAGCATTTT. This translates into CASSSSGSNQPQHF. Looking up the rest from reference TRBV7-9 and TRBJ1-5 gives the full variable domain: DTGVSQNPRHKITKRGQNVTFRCDPISEHNRLYWYRQTLGQGPEFLTYFQNEAQLEKSRLLSDRFSAERPKGSFSTLEIQRTEQGDSAMYLCASSSSGSNQPQHFGDGTRLSIL.

The CDR3 bases are TGTGCCAGCAGCTTACGGGACAGATCAGTTCGGGAAGAGACCCAGTACTTC. Translation gives CASSLRDRSVREETQYF. This rearrangement joins TRBV7-9 to TRBJ2-5, with 7 bases matching TRBD1. Trimming removed 2 bases from V and 3 bases from J; junction bases left unmatched: 12. The germline gives CDR1 SEHNR, CDR2 FQNEAQ (reference sequence). The CDR3 covers 17 residues.

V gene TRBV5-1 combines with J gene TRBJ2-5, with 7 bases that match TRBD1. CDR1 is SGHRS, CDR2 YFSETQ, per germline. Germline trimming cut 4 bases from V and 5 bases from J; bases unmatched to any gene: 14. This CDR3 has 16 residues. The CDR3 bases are TGCGCCAGCAGCCAGAATGGACAGGAGGTTTTGGAGACCCAGTACTTC. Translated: CASSQNGQEVLETQYF.

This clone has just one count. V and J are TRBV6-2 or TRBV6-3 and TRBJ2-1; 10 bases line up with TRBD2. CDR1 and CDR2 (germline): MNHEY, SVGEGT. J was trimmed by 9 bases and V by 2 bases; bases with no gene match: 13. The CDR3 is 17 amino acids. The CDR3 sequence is CASSYPKGLAFSSEQFF. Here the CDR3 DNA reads TGTGCCAGCAGTTACCCCAAGGGACTAGCGTTTTCTAGTGAGCAGTTCTTC.

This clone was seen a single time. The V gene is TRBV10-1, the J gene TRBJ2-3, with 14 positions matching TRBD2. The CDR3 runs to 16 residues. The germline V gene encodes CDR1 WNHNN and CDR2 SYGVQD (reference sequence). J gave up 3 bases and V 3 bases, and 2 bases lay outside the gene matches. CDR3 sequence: CASSEGTSGRTDTQYF. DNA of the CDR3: TGCGCCAGCAGTGAAGGGACTAGCGGGAGAACAGATACGCAGTATTTT.

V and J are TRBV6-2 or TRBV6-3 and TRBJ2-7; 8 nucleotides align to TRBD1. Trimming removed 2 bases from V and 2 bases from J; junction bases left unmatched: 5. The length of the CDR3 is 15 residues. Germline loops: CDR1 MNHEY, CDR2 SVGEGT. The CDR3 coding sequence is TGTGCCAGCAGTTACAAACAGGGGGGTCCCTACGAGCAGTACTTC. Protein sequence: CASSYKQGGPYEQYF.

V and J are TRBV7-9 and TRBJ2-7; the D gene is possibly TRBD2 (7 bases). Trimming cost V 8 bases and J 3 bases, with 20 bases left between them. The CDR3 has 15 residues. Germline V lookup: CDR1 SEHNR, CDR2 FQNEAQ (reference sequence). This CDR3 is CASQEVGGPYYEQYF. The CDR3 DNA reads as TGTGCCAGCCAAGAGGTCGGGGGGCCCTACTACGAGCAGTACTTC.

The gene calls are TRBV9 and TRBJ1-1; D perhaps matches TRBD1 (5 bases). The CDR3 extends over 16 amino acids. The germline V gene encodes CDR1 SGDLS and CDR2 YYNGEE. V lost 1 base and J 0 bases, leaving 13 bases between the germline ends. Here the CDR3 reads CASSVSSDRLNTEAFF. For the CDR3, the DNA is TGTGCCAGCAGCGTATCCAGCGACAGATTGAACACTGAAGCTTTCTTT.

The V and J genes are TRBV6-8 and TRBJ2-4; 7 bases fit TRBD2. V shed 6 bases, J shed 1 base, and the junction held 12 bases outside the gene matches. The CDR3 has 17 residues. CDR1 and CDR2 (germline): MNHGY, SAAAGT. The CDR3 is CASRGGSGPSAKNIQYF. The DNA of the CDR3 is TGTGCCAGCAGGGGGGGGTCTGGGCCAAGTGCCAAAAACATTCAGTACTTC.

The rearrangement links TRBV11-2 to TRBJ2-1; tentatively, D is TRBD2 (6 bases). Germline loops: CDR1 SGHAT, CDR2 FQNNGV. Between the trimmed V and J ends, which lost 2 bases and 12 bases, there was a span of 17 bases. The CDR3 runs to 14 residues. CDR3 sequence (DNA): TGTGCCAGCAGCTTAACACTAGCCTCAAGGGGGCAGTTCTTC. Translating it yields CASSLTLASRGQFF.

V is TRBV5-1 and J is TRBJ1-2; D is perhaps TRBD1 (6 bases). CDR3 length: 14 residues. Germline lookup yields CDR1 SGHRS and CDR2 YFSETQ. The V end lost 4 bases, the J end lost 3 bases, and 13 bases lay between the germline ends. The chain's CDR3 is CASSDPGGDYGYTF. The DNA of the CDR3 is TGCGCCAGCAGCGACCCGGGGGGCGACTATGGCTACACCTTC.

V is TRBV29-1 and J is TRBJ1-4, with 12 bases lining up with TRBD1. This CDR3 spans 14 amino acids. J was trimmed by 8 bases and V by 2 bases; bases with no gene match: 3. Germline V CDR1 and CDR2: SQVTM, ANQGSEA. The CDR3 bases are TGCAGCGTTGAACCGGGGACAGGGGGCGAAAAACTGTTTTTT. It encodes CSVEPGTGGEKLFF.

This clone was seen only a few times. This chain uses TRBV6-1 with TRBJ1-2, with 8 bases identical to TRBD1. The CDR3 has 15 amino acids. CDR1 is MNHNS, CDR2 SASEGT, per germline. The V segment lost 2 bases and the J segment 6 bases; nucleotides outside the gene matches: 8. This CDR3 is CASSENAGGADGYTF. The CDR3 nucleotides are TGTGCCAGCAGTGAAAACGCAGGGGGCGCGGATGGCTACACCTTC.

The CDR3 DNA reads TGTGCCAGTAGTATTAGGATCGGGGATGGCTACACCTTC. This codes for CASSIRIGDGYTF. The V call is TRBV19, the J call TRBJ1-2; no clear D. The CDR3 runs 13 residues. The germline gives CDR1 LNHDA, CDR2 SQIVND (reference sequence). Trimming removed 3 bases at V and 6 bases at J, with 11 bases between.

CDR3 nucleotides: TGTGCCAGTAGTATCGCCCCCCGGGACATAGCTCACACCGGGGAGCTGTTTTTT. Its translation is CASSIAPRDIAHTGELFF. The rearrangement links TRBV19 to TRBJ2-2; D may be TRBD1 (6 bases). The germline gives CDR1 LNHDA, CDR2 SQIVND (reference sequence). The CDR3 is 18 amino acids. V was cut by 3 bases and J by 3 bases, with 20 bases left in between.

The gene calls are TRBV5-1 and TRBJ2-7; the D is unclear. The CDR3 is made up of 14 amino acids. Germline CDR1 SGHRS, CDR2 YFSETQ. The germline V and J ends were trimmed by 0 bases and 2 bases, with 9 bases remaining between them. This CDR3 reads CASSLGQNPYEQYF. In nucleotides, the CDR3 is TGCGCCAGCAGCTTGGGGCAGAACCCCTACGAGCAGTACTTC.

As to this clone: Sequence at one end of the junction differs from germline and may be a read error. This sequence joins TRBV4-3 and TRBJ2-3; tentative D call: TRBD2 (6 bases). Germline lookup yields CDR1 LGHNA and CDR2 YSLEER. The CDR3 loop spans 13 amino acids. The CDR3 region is CASSQDWGTSSNF. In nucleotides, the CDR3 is TGCGCCAGCAGCCAAGATTGGGGGACTTCTTCCAATTTT.

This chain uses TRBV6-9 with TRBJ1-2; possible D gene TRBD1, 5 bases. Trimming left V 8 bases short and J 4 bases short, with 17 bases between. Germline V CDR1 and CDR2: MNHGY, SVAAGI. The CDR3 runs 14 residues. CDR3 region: CASPPDQGPYGYTF. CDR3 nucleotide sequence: TGTGCCAGCCCCCCGGACCAGGGCCCCTATGGCTACACCTTC.

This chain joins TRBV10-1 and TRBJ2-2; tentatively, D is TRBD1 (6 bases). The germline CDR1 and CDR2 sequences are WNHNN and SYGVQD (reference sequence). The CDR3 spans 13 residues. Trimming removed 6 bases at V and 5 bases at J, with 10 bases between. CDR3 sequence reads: CASSQTGTGELFF. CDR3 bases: TGCGCCAGCAGCCAAACAGGGACCGGGGAGCTGTTTTTT.

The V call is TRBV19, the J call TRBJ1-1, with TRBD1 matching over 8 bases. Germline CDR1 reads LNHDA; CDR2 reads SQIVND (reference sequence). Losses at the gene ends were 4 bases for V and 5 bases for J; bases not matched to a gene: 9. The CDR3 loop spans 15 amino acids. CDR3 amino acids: CASSTPGQGWTEAFF. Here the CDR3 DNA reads TGTGCCAGTAGTACTCCCGGACAGGGCTGGACTGAAGCTTTCTTT.